This T cell receptor (beta chain) emerged from a study of technical replicates of blood from a handful of donors. The V and J ends lost 0 bases and 5 bases, in that order; junction bases with no gene match: 3. Germline loops: CDR1 MGHRA, CDR2 YSYEKL. The CDR3 extends over 18 amino acids. Produced via immunoSEQ multiplex PCR; TCRdb's table is partial and in-frame only. The data hold around 84,000 clones, with roughly 98% observed a single time. The TCR originated in a human donor in good health. This chain uses TRBV4-1 with TRBJ2-2, with TRBD2 matching over 16 bases. Material for sequencing was T cells isolated from PBMCs. In DNA form, the CDR3 reads TGCGCCAGCAGCCAAGAGGGACTAGCGGGGGGGGAAACCGGGGAGCTGTTTTTT. Translation gives CASSQEGLAGGETGELFF.